This T cell receptor beta chain derives from a study of blood T cells in healthy people across ages. The sample holds many counts of this clonotype. Its antigen is undetermined. Notes on the study in general: Percentage of naive T cells showed a strong correlation with TCR beta diversity.

Every donor contributed approximately 10 milliliters of peripheral blood by blood draw. The CDR3 contains 15 residues. With 2 bases clipped from V and 0 bases from J, the junction kept 6 bases outside the gene matches. The germline gives CDR1 SQVTM, CDR2 ANQGSEA. Combining a sample-barcoded 5' primer with a J-beta primer mix, a second PCR ran for roughly 6 to 12 cycles. A 12-random-nucleotide template-switch adaptor tagged each cDNA molecule. A single record per CDR3 protein comes from TCRdb applying MiXCR to the 5' RACE reads. There are approximately 850,000 distinct CDR3 sequences in the sample; roughly 64% occur only once, and 22% lies in the top ten.

The clonotype originates from a man aged 25-45 years in good health. V usage is TRBV29-1 and J usage is TRBJ2-7, with 8 bases aligning to TRBD2. Sequencing was done on a sample of blood. As DNA, the CDR3 is TGCAGCGTTGAATCGCGGGAGGAGGACTCCTACGAGCAGTACTTC. Translated: CSVESREEDSYEQYF.